This T cell receptor beta chain was sequenced during a study of somatic mutations in cytotoxic T cells in rheumatoid arthritis. In the study overall: The authors flow-sorted some V beta antibody-stained T-cell populations at nearly 100% purity, including V beta1+ cells that they sequenced for TCRB.

Sequenced by immunoSEQ multiplex PCR; TCRdb stores in-frame clones only, minus some. Of about 13,000 clones listed, roughly 80% were seen once; the top ten hold approximately 20%. This CDR3 is built from 15 residues. Per germline, CDR1 SGHVS and CDR2 FQNEAQ. With 3 bases removed from V and 3 bases from J, the gap between germline ends came to 11 bases. With regard to this clone: Its antigen is not known.

Study conclusions and caveats: A rise in CD8+ clonality with age was seen in rheumatoid arthritis patients but not in healthy controls.

Sample: CD8+ T cells sorted from blood. The J gene is TRBJ2-2, the V gene TRBV7-8; D is uncertain. This receptor was taken from an adult with rheumatoid arthritis. DNA for the CDR3: TGTGCCAGCAGCTTCCCCGGTGAGTACACCGGGGAGCTGTTTTTT. The encoded protein is CASSFPGEYTGELFF.